This record looks at one T cell receptor (beta chain) sequence and its context. The sample belongs to a study of T cell changes during pregnancy in multiple sclerosis. Assay used: immunoSEQ multiplex PCR; TCRdb lists only in-frame clones, some missing. The sample includes tens of thousands of clones, about 88% of them seen just once. V dropped 4 bases and J dropped 4 bases, with 21 bases sitting between them. CDR3 size: 17 residues. Looked up from germline, CDR1 is LGHNT and CDR2 is FRNRAP. The sequenced sample was peripheral blood, obtained before pregnancy. This chain uses TRBV12-5 with TRBJ2-3; a possible D gene is TRBD2 (6 bases). This clonotype originated in a female donor with multiple sclerosis, enrolled in a pregnancy study. CDR3 nucleotides: TGTGCTAGTGGTTGGGGGATTCGGCGGGATCCTGCAGATACGCAGTATTTT. It encodes CASGWGIRRDPADTQYF.